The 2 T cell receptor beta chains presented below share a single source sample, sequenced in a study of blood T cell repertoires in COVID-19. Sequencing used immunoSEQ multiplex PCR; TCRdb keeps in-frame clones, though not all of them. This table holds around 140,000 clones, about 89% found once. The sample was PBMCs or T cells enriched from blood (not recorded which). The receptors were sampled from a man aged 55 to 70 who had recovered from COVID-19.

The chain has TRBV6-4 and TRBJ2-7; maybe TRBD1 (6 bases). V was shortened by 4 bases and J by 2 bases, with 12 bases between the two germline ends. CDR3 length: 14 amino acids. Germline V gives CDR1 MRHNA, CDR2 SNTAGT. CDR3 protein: CASSVGTGPYEQYF. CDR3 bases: TGTGCCAGCAGTGTAGGCACAGGGCCCTACGAGCAGTACTTC.

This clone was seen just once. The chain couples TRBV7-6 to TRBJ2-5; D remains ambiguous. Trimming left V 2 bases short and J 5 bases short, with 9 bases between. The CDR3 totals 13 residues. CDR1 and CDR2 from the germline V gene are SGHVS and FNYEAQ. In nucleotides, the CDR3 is TGTGCCAGCAGCTTAATCGGAGCGGAGACCCAGTACTTC. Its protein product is CASSLIGAETQYF.